These 14 T cell receptor beta chains originate from one sample sequenced in a study of T cell responses to AZD1222 COVID-19 vaccine. Produced via immunoSEQ multiplex PCR; TCRdb's table is partial and in-frame only. The sample contains about 120,000 clones, 87% of which appear only once. Sequenced here: peripheral blood, sampled 28 days after the second AZD1222 dose. The receptors here all came from an adult who received the AZD1222 COVID-19 vaccine.

The V gene is TRBV27, the J gene TRBJ2-3, with 7 positions matching TRBD1. After removal of 6 bases from V and 1 base from J, the junction contained 7 bases not matched to a gene. CDR1 MNHEY and CDR2 SMNVEV come from the germline V gene (reference sequence). The CDR3 totals 15 residues. CDR3 residues: CASRDGQERTDTQYF. The CDR3 DNA reads TGTGCCAGCAGGGACGGACAGGAGCGCACAGATACGCAGTATTTT.

The rearrangement links TRBV28 to TRBJ1-2; D call uncertain. The germline V gene encodes CDR1 MDHEN and CDR2 SYDVKM. The CDR3 loop spans 11 amino acids. Trimming took 6 bases from V and 4 from J, leaving 6 bases between them. CDR3 amino acids: CASRRIYGYTF. The CDR3 DNA reads as TGTGCCAGCAGGCGAATCTATGGCTACACCTTC.

This rearrangement joins TRBV29-1 to TRBJ1-2, with TRBD1 matching 8 bases. Germline CDR1 reads SQVTM; CDR2 reads ANQGSEA. J lost 7 bases, V lost 6 bases, and 10 bases had no gene match. The CDR3 is 13 residues long. The CDR3 DNA reads TGCAGCGTCGTAGACCGAGACAGGGGTGGCTACACCTTC. Its translation is CSVVDRDRGGYTF.

This clone occurred once. The chain uses TRBV4-1 and TRBJ1-4, with 7 bases identical to TRBD1. Germline V gene data show CDR1 as MGHRA and CDR2 as YSYEKL. The CDR3 spans 16 residues. Trimming at V came to 3 bases and at J to 1 base, leaving 5 bases not matched to a gene. CDR3 sequence reads: CASSQPNRGTNEKLFF. CDR3 coding DNA: TGCGCCAGCAGCCAGCCCAACAGGGGAACTAATGAAAAACTGTTTTTT.

The chain recombines TRBV19 with TRBJ1-2, with 7 nucleotides matching TRBD1. Trimming took 1 base from V and 6 from J; bases not matched to a gene: 5. Looked up from germline, CDR1 is LNHDA and CDR2 is SQIVND (reference sequence). This CDR3 contains 14 residues. CDR3 nucleotide sequence: TGTGCCAGTAGTATAGCCACAGGGGAGGATGGCTACACCTTC. Translating gives CASSIATGEDGYTF.

V and J are TRBV4-2 and TRBJ2-5; TRBD2 aligns across 7 bases. The J segment lost 0 bases and the V segment lost 2 bases, leaving 12 bases of the junction unmatched. Germline V gene lookup returns CDR1 LGHNA and CDR2 YNFKEQ. This CDR3 spans 18 amino acids. CDR3 sequence: CASSQSRGGRLYQETQYF. The CDR3 nucleotides read TGTGCCAGCAGCCAATCCCGGGGAGGGCGTTTGTACCAAGAGACCCAGTACTTC.

This chain links TRBV11-2 with TRBJ1-2, with 9 bases lining up with TRBD1. CDR1 SGHAT and CDR2 FQNNGV come from the germline V gene. The CDR3 sequence is 17 residues long. With V trimmed by 1 base and J by 8 bases, 14 bases remained unmatched. The CDR3 DNA follows: TGTGCCAGCAGCTTAGTGACCACAGGGGGCGGCCGGGGGGGCTACACCTTC. Its translation: CASSLVTTGGGRGGYTF.

V is TRBV9 and J is TRBJ2-2; TRBD2 aligns across 8 bases. Germline trimming cut 1 base from V and 7 bases from J; bases unmatched to any gene: 9. The CDR3 is 16 residues long. Germline V gene lookup returns CDR1 SGDLS and CDR2 YYNGEE. The CDR3 is CASSVSGTRGLGELFF. CDR3 DNA sequence: TGTGCCAGCAGCGTATCGGGGACTAGGGGCCTCGGGGAGCTGTTTTTT.

The rearrangement joins TRBV7-8 to TRBJ1-2; maybe TRBD1 (6 bases). CDR3 length equals 15 residues. V lost 5 bases, J lost 5 bases, and 18 bases lay in between. Germline V gene data show CDR1 as SGHVS and CDR2 as FQNEAQ. The CDR3 sequence is CASSSGRDQGYGYTF. In DNA, the CDR3 is TGTGCCAGCAGCAGCGGAAGGGACCAGGGGTATGGCTACACCTTC.

The CDR3 coding sequence is TGCGCCAGCAGCCAAGTCCCCTCCGATTTCGCCGAGCAGTACTTC. Translation: CASSQVPSDFAEQYF. The V and J genes are TRBV4-1 and TRBJ2-7; D not resolved. Per germline, CDR1 MGHRA and CDR2 YSYEKL. V shed 1 base and J shed 6 bases, with 16 bases lying between them. The CDR3 is made up of 15 amino acids.

The J gene is TRBJ1-2, the V gene TRBV29-1; D gene ambiguous. V lost 4 bases, J lost 4 bases, and 13 bases lay in between. CDR1 is SQVTM and CDR2 is ANQGSEA in the germline V gene. This CDR3 is 13 amino acids long. CDR3 DNA: TGCAGCGTTGTGGCGGTGTTAGGCTATGGCTACACCTTC. Its translation is CSVVAVLGYGYTF.

The chain links TRBV7-3 to TRBJ1-1; no clear D. CDR1 and CDR2 (germline): SGHTA, FQGTGA. This CDR3 region has 14 residues. Trimming removed 0 bases at V and 1 base at J, with 6 bases between. The CDR3 spells CASSLTGSNTEAFF. For the CDR3, the DNA is TGTGCCAGCAGCTTAACAGGGTCGAACACTGAAGCTTTCTTT.

This clone appeared once. The CDR3 DNA reads as TGTGCCAGCAGTATTAATCCCGTACAAGAGACCCAGTACTTC. It yields the protein CASSINPVQETQYF. The V and J genes are TRBV28 and TRBJ2-5; D unresolved. The ends were cut back, 5 bases at V and 2 bases at J, with 12 bases in the middle. The germline V gene encodes CDR1 MDHEN and CDR2 SYDVKM. The CDR3 is 14 residues long. The whole variable domain, remainder taken from reference TRBV28 and TRBJ2-5, is DVKVTQSSRYLVKRTGEKVFLECVQDMDHENMFWYRQDPGLGLRLIYFSYDVKMKEKGDIPEGYSVSREKKERFSLILESASTNQTSMYLCASSINPVQETQYFGPGTRLLVL.

V is TRBV7-2 and J is TRBJ2-1; a weak D match, TRBD2 (5 bases). V was shortened by 6 bases and J by 2 bases, with 17 bases between the two germline ends. Germline V CDR1 and CDR2: SGHTA, FQGNSA. This CDR3 region has 16 residues. The CDR3 sequence is CASSYPGSRPYNEQFF. The CDR3 coding sequence is TGTGCCAGCAGTTATCCGGGATCTAGGCCCTACAATGAGCAGTTCTTC.